This T cell receptor (beta chain) was captured in a study of T cell repertoires in cytomegalovirus infection. Background on the study: Public TCR beta signatures were indicative of both CMV infection and a matching HLA type. Study-level points and caveats: Carriers of CMV and the relevant HLA type were discriminated by public TCR beta frequency.

MiXCR was run by TCRdb on the reads, yielding one entry per CDR3 protein. The table has hundreds of thousands of distinct CDR3 sequences, roughly 34% seen once; the top ten hold 15% to 20%. Trimming pared 0 bases from V and 7 bases from J, leaving 17 bases between. Looked up from germline, CDR1 is SGHRS and CDR2 is YFSETQ. The length of the CDR3 is 16 residues. Only a few counts were recorded for this clonotype. Its antigen is not known. This TCR came from a human donor in good health (CMV status not recorded). Some clones in this sample may be carry-over from other donors' samples. The sequenced sample was cultured PBMCs, obtained from culture after CMV antigen stimulation. The chain recombines TRBV5-1 with TRBJ2-1; no definite D call. CDR3 residues: CASSLGTPSASNEQFF. The CDR3 DNA sequence: TGCGCCAGCAGCTTGGGCACTCCCTCGGCATCAAATGAGCAGTTCTTC.